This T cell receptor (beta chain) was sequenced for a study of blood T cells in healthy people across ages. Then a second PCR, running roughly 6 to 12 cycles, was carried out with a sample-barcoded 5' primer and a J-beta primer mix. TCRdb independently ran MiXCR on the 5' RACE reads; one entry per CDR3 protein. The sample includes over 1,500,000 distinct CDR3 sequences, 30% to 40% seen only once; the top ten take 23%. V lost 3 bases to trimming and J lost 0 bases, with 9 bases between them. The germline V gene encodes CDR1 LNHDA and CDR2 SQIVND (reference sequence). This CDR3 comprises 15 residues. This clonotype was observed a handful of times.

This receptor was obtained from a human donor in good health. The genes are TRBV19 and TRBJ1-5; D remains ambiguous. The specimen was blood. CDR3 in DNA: TGTGCCAGTAGTATCGGCGTTTATAGCAATCAGCCCCAGCATTTT. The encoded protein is CASSIGVYSNQPQHF.